This T cell receptor beta chain was observed in a study of T cell responses to AZD1222 COVID-19 vaccine. Points from the study as a whole: In a largely white British group with more females than males, clonal diversity was possibly underestimated.

Clones were sequenced by immunoSEQ multiplex PCR, and TCRdb holds only the in-frame ones, with some missing. Among some 150,000 clones listed, 90% to 95% were seen once. As regards this clone: Its matching antigen is unknown.

Trimming removed 2 bases from V and 5 bases from J, with 6 bases in between. The CDR3 is 12 residues long. Germline CDR1 reads LNHDA; CDR2 reads SQIVND (reference sequence). The receptor's source is an adult in good health. The specimen comprised peripheral blood, sampled on day 0 of AZD1222 vaccination. The genes are TRBV19 and TRBJ1-2, with no clear D. In DNA form, the CDR3 reads TGTGCCAGTAGTATATCCTCGTATGGCTACACCTTC. Its protein product is CASSISSYGYTF.